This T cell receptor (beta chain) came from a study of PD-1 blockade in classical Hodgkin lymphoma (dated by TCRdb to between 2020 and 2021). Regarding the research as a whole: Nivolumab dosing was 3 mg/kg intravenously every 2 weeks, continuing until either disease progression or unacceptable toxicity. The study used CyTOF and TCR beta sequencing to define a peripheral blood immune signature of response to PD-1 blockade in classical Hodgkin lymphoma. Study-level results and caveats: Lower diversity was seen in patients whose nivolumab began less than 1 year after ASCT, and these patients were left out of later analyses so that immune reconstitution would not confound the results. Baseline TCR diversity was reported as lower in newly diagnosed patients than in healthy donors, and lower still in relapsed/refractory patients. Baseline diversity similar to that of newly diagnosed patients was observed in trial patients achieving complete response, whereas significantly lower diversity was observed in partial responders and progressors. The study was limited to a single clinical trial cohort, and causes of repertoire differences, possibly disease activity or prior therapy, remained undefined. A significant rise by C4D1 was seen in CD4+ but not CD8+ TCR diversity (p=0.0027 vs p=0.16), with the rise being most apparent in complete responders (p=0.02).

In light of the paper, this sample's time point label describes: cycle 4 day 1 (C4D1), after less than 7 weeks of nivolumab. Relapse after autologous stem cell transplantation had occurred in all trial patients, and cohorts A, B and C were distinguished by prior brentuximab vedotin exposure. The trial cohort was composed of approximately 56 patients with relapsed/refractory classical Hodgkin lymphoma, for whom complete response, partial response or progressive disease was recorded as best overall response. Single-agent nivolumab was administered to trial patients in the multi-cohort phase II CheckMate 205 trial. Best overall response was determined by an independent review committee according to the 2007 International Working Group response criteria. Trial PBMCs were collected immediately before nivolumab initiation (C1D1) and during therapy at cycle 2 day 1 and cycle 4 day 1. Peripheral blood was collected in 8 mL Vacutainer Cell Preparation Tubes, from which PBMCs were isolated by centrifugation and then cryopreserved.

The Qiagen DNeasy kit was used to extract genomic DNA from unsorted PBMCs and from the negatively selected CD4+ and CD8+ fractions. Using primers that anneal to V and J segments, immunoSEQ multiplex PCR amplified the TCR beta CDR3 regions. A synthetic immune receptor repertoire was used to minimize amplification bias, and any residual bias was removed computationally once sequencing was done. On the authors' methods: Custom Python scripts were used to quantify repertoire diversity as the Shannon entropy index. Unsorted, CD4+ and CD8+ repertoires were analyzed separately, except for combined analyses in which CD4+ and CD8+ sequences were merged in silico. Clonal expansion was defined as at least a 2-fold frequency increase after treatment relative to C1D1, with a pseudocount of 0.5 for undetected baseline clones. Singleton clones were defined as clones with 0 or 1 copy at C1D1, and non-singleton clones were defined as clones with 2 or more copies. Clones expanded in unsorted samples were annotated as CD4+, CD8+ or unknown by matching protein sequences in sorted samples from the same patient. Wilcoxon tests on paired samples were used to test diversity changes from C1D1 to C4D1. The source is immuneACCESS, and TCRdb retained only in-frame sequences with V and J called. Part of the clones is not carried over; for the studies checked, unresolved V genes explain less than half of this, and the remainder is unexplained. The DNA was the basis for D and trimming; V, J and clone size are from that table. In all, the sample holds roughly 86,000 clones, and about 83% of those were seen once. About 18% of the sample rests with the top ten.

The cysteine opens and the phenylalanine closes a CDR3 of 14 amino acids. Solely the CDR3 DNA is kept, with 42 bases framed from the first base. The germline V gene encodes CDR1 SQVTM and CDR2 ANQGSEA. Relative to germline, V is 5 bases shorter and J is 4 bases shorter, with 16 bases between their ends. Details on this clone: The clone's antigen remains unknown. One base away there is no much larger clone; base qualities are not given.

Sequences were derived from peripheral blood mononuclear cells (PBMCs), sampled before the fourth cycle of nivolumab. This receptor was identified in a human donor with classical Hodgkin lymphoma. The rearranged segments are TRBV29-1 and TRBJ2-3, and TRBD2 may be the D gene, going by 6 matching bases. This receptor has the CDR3 CSVSRDSRADTQYF. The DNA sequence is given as TGCAGCGTTAGCCGGGACTCCCGGGCAGATACGCAGTATTTT.